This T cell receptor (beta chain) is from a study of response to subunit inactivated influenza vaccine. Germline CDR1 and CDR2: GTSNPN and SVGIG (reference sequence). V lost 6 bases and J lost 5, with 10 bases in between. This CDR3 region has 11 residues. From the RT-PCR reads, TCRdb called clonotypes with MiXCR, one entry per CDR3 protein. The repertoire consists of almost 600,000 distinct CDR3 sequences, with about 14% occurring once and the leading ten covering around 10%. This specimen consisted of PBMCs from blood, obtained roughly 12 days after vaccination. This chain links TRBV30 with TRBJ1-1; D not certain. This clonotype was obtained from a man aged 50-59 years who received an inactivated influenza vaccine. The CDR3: CACRLGTEAFF. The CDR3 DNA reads TGTGCCTGCCGACTGGGGACTGAAGCTTTCTTT.